These 4 T cell receptor beta chains were all obtained from the same sample, sequenced in a study of blood T cell repertoires in COVID-19. The method was immunoSEQ multiplex PCR; TCRdb's version includes in-frame clones alone and lacks a portion of them. Among fewer than 400,000 clones listed, about 85% were seen once. Material for sequencing was PBMCs or T cells enriched from blood (not recorded which). The receptors were sampled from a woman aged 25 to 39 who had been exposed to COVID-19.

The chain is built from TRBV4-1 and TRBJ2-2; D not certain. The ends were cut back, 4 bases at V and 5 bases at J, with 11 bases in the middle. The CDR3 consists of 14 residues. Germline assignment: CDR1 MGHRA and CDR2 YSYEKL. The CDR3 DNA is TGCGCCAGCAGCCGCGGCGAGAGGACCGGGGAGCTGTTTTTT. It is translated as CASSRGERTGELFF.

The chain employs TRBV5-1 and TRBJ2-3; D possibly corresponds to TRBD2 (5 bases). Between the trimmed V and J ends, which lost 1 base and 0 bases, there was a span of 9 bases. CDR1 is SGHRS, CDR2 YFSETQ, per germline. The CDR3 length is 15 residues. CDR3 nucleotide sequence: TGCGCCAGCAGCTTGTCAAGGACTAGCACAGATACGCAGTATTTT. This gives the protein CASSLSRTSTDTQYF.

This clone has more than one count but fewer than ten. CDR3 in amino acids: CASSQRSVGDNEQFF. DNA for the CDR3: TGCGCCAGCAGCCAACGCTCGGTAGGGGACAATGAGCAGTTCTTC. V and J are TRBV4-3 and TRBJ2-1, with a tentative D call TRBD1 (5 bases). V was pared by 2 bases and J by 5 bases, with 13 bases between. The CDR3 is 15 residues long. Germline V gene sequence: CDR1 LGHNA, CDR2 YSLEER.

This rearrangement joins TRBV2 to TRBJ1-2; D ambiguous. The CDR3 spans 14 residues. Trimming took off 1 base at V and 2 bases at J, with 8 bases between the two ends. Germline V gene data show CDR1 as SNHLY and CDR2 as FYNNEI. As DNA, the CDR3 is TGTGCCAGCAGTGAAGAGGTCAGGAACTATGGCTACACCTTC. Amino acid sequence: CASSEEVRNYGYTF.